Below, 25 T cell receptor beta chains from the same sample are listed, as sequenced in a study of blood T cell repertoires in COVID-19. Here immunoSEQ multiplex PCR was the method, and the copy in TCRdb shows in-frame clones only, minus some. The table has 60,000 to 70,000 clones, just over 85% seen once. Input material: peripheral blood. These receptors were obtained from an older woman with COVID-19, enrolled during active disease.

The chain combines TRBV28 with TRBJ2-5; D gene unclear. CDR1 MDHEN and CDR2 SYDVKM come from the germline V gene. The ends were cut back, 1 base at V and 5 bases at J, with 14 bases in the middle. This CDR3 spans 15 amino acids. CDR3 loop: CASSLYTGVSETQYF. CDR3 sequence (DNA): TGTGCCAGCAGTTTATACACGGGTGTCTCGGAGACCCAGTACTTC.

This clone came up once. The chain links TRBV6-4 to TRBJ2-1; 11 bases map to TRBD1. V lost 3 bases, J lost 6 bases, and 1 base stayed unmatched. Germline lookup yields CDR1 MRHNA and CDR2 SNTAGT. This CDR3 spans 14 amino acids. The CDR3 nucleotides are TGTGCCAGCAGTGAAGGGACAGGGGGCAATGAGCAGTTCTTC. Translated: CASSEGTGGNEQFF.

This chain connects TRBV5-1 to TRBJ2-7; TRBD1 agrees at 7 bases. V was pared by 1 base and J by 1 base, with 5 bases of the junction left unmatched. This CDR3 contains 15 residues. Germline V lookup: CDR1 SGHRS, CDR2 YFSETQ. CDR3 sequence: CASSLSWDSSYEQYF. For the CDR3, the DNA is TGCGCCAGCAGCTTGTCGTGGGACAGTTCCTACGAGCAGTACTTC.

The chain recombines TRBV3-1 (or the pseudogene TRBV3-2) with TRBJ2-2, with TRBD2 matching 12 bases. The CDR3 sequence is 15 residues long. Germline V lookup: CDR1 LGHDT, CDR2 YNNKEL (reference sequence). V dropped 4 bases and J dropped 8; count of bases not matched to a gene: 5. The CDR3 coding sequence is TGTGCCAGCAGCCGGAGACTAGCGGGGGAAGGGGAGCTGTTTTTT. It encodes CASSRRLAGEGELFF.

The genes are TRBV9 and TRBJ2-5, with D possibly TRBD1 on 6 matching bases. This CDR3 region has 15 residues. In germline, CDR1 is SGDLS, CDR2 YYNGEE. V was clipped by 0 bases and J by 4 bases, with 13 bases between them. The CDR3 DNA reads as TGTGCCAGCAGCGTAGCAGGGGTTACTGGAGAGACCCAGTACTTC. This codes for CASSVAGVTGETQYF.

The table lists this clone with a few counts. V and J are TRBV11-3 and TRBJ2-7, with D tentatively TRBD1 (6 bases). The V gene lost 5 bases and the J gene lost 3 bases, with 11 bases spanning the gap. The CDR3 contains 13 residues. Germline V gives CDR1 SGHNT, CDR2 YENEEA. CDR3 region: CASSVNRDYEQYF. Here the CDR3 DNA reads TGTGCCAGCAGCGTCAACAGGGACTACGAGCAGTACTTC.

The genes are TRBV5-6 and TRBJ1-4, with no clear D. V was trimmed by 4 bases and J by 8 bases, leaving 12 bases between them. This CDR3 is built from 13 residues. Germline lookup yields CDR1 SGHDT and CDR2 YYEEEE. The CDR3 reads CASSERVHEKLFF. The DNA of the CDR3 is TGTGCCAGCAGCGAACGGGTCCACGAAAAACTGTTTTTT.

This chain joins TRBV19 and TRBJ2-2, with D possibly matching TRBD2 (5 bases). CDR1 is LNHDA, CDR2 SQIVND, per germline (reference sequence). This CDR3 comprises 15 residues. The V end lost 6 bases, the J end lost 4 bases, and 15 bases lay between the germline ends. The chain's CDR3 is CASRSEGWGTGELFF. The CDR3 DNA reads as TGTGCCAGTAGGAGTGAGGGCTGGGGCACCGGGGAGCTGTTTTTT.

V gene TRBV7-2 combines with J gene TRBJ1-3; D call uncertain. Germline V gene lookup returns CDR1 SGHTA and CDR2 FQGNSA. V was cut by 4 bases and J by 0 bases, with 10 bases left in between. The CDR3 sequence is 15 residues long. As DNA, the CDR3 is TGTGCCAGCAGCTCGGCGGCGGTCTCTGGAAACACCATATATTTT. It is translated as CASSSAAVSGNTIYF.

The chain links TRBV2 to TRBJ1-6, with 12 positions matching TRBD1. The germline CDR1 and CDR2 sequences are SNHLY and FYNNEI. This CDR3 has 15 amino acids. V lost 7 bases, J lost 9 bases, and 7 bases stayed unmatched. CDR3 protein: CASTMGQGAGSPLHF. DNA for the CDR3: TGTGCCAGCACCATGGGACAGGGGGCTGGTTCACCCCTCCACTTT.

V is TRBV7-9 and J is TRBJ1-6; D is unresolved. V dropped 3 bases and J dropped 0 bases, with 3 bases sitting between them. This CDR3 is 14 amino acids long. Germline CDR1 reads SEHNR; CDR2 reads FQNEAQ (reference sequence). The CDR3: CASSFNSYNSPLHF. The CDR3 DNA is TGTGCCAGCAGCTTTAACTCCTATAATTCACCCCTCCACTTT.

The V gene is TRBV18, the J gene TRBJ1-2; D is undetermined. V was clipped by 3 bases and J by 3 bases, with 8 bases between them. Germline lookup yields CDR1 KGHSH and CDR2 LQKENI. CDR3 length equals 13 residues. CDR3 nucleotides: TGTGCCAGCTCACCCAACAGAGACTATGGCTACACCTTC. Translating gives CASSPNRDYGYTF.

Regarding this clone: One junction end disagrees with the germline gene, perhaps due to a read error. This chain joins TRBV7-2 and TRBJ2-3, with TRBD2 matching 7 bases. There are 16 residues in the CDR3. CDR1 and CDR2 (germline): SGHTA, FQGNSA. The CDR3 DNA sequence: TGTGCCAGCAGCTTAGCGCCAGCGGGGCACACAGATATGCAGTATTTT. Its protein is CASSLAPAGHTDMQYF.

The chain links TRBV30 to TRBJ2-3; possibly TRBD1 for D (6 bases). The CDR3 runs 15 residues. Deletions cut 8 bases from V and 2 bases from J, with 20 bases between. CDR1 is GTSNPN and CDR2 is SVGIG in the germline V gene (reference sequence). The CDR3 is CASTRGLAYTDTQYF. The CDR3 region has the DNA TGTGCCAGTACCAGGGGTCTAGCTTACACAGATACGCAGTATTTT.

The chain has TRBV20-1 and TRBJ1-2, with a tentative D call TRBD1 (6 bases). V was cut by 5 bases and J by 7 bases, with 11 bases left in between. Germline V gene data show CDR1 as DFQATT and CDR2 as SNEGSKA (reference sequence). The CDR3 is 11 residues long. CDR3 nucleotides: TGCAGTGCTGGGGGCCACCTTGGCTACACCTTC. Protein sequence: CSAGGHLGYTF.

The CDR3 bases are TGTGCCAGCAGCTTAGCGGCAAGCTACGAGCAGTACTTC. Its translation: CASSLAASYEQYF. The chain combines TRBV5-4 with TRBJ2-7; weak D call: TRBD2 (5 bases). Germline V CDR1 and CDR2: SGHNT, YYREEE (reference sequence). V dropped 2 bases and J dropped 3 bases, with 9 bases sitting between them. The CDR3 consists of 13 residues.

The chain is built from TRBV19 and TRBJ2-7, with D uncertain. Looked up from germline, CDR1 is LNHDA and CDR2 is SQIVND (reference sequence). The CDR3 extends over 13 amino acids. With 6 bases removed from V and 5 bases from J, the gap between germline ends came to 14 bases. CDR3 sequence (DNA): TGTGCCAGTAGGCCGCCTTCTGGCCACGAGCAGTACTTC. The encoded protein is CASRPPSGHEQYF.

This clone was counted a few times. The chain employs TRBV6-5 and TRBJ2-7; D is possibly TRBD1 (5 bases). CDR3 length: 13 amino acids. In germline, CDR1 is MNHEY, CDR2 SVGAGI. The ends were cut back, 2 bases at V and 4 bases at J, with 9 bases in the middle. The CDR3, as DNA: TGTGCCAGCAGTTACCGTACAGGTTACGAGCAGTACTTC. Its translation is CASSYRTGYEQYF.

The chain combines TRBV7-9 with TRBJ2-7; 9 positions match TRBD1. Germline assignment: CDR1 SEHNR and CDR2 FQNEAQ (reference sequence). The trim removed 1 base at V and 8 bases at J, leaving 15 bases unmatched. This CDR3 is built from 17 residues. The CDR3, as DNA: TGTGCCAGCAGCTTAGGAACCCCCGGGACAGGGCTTACGAAGCAGTACTTC. This translates into CASSLGTPGTGLTKQYF.

The chain has TRBV4-3 and TRBJ1-3; 7 nucleotides line up with TRBD1. After removal of 4 bases from V and 3 bases from J, the junction contained 12 bases not matched to a gene. This CDR3 has 17 residues. Germline CDR1 is LGHNA and CDR2 is YSLEER. CDR3 coding DNA: TGCGCCAGCAGCCTAGCCGGCGACAGGGCGGGTGGAAACACCATATATTTT. Encoded protein: CASSLAGDRAGGNTIYF.

The V and J genes are TRBV27 and TRBJ2-2; perhaps TRBD1 as D (5 bases). Germline CDR1 and CDR2: MNHEY and SMNVEV (reference sequence). The CDR3 totals 15 residues. With 6 bases removed from V and 8 bases from J, the gap between germline ends came to 19 bases. The CDR3 is CASRPPQGSAGELFF. The CDR3 nucleotides read TGTGCCAGCAGGCCCCCCCAGGGTTCCGCGGGGGAGCTGTTTTTT.

CDR3 nucleotide sequence: TGTGCCCCCCTCTACGGACAGTTAATCCATTTT. Translating it yields CAPLYGQLIHF. V and J are TRBV6-5 and TRBJ1-5; D might be TRBD1 (6 bases). The CDR3 spans 11 residues. Germline values: CDR1 MNHEY, CDR2 SVGAGI. The V end lost 11 bases, the J end lost 16 bases, and 21 bases lay between the germline ends.

This clone came up once. This sequence joins TRBV28 and TRBJ2-7, with TRBD2 as a possible D gene (5 bases). This CDR3 spans 14 amino acids. The germline V and J ends were trimmed by 8 bases and 2 bases, with 16 bases remaining between them. In germline, CDR1 is MDHEN, CDR2 SYDVKM. The CDR3 is CASLNDGVPYEQYF. The CDR3 region has the DNA TGTGCCAGCCTCAACGACGGGGTCCCCTACGAGCAGTACTTC.

The chain employs TRBV9 and TRBJ2-7; 14 nucleotides align to TRBD2. The germline V gene has CDR1 SGDLS and CDR2 YYNGEE. With V trimmed by 0 bases and J by 3 bases, 2 bases remained unmatched. The CDR3 is made up of 16 amino acids. In DNA form, the CDR3 reads TGTGCCAGCAGCGTAGGGGGACTAGCGGGAGTCTACGAGCAGTACTTC. It yields the protein CASSVGGLAGVYEQYF.

This clone was seen a single time. The chain is built from TRBV3-1 (or the pseudogene TRBV3-2) and TRBJ2-7; D is possibly TRBD1 (5 bases). Looked up from germline, CDR1 is LGHDT and CDR2 is YNNKEL (reference sequence). V lost 1 base to trimming and J lost 7 bases, with 20 bases between them. This CDR3 has 16 residues. CDR3 DNA: TGTGCCAGCAGCCAAGGATCAGGGCTAAGGGTTACGGAGCAGTACTTC. Amino acids: CASSQGSGLRVTEQYF.